This T cell receptor beta chain appears in the sequencing data of a study of Ad26.COV2.S vaccination and SARS-CoV-2 variants. The ends were cut back, 4 bases at V and 5 bases at J, with 11 bases in the middle. The CDR3 runs to 13 residues. Looked up from germline, CDR1 is WNHNN and CDR2 is SYGVQD (reference sequence). Treatment in this sample: about 20 received Ad26.COV2.S at low or high dose, single or two shots; a few received placebo; per-sample allocation not given. Collection of samples fell on day 63 after the first vaccine or placebo injection. This table comes from immunoSEQ multiplex PCR, and its TCRdb copy is limited to in-frame clones, with some not included. In the table there are about 280,000 clones, approximately 89% of which are singletons. Study results and caveats: Total T cell responses were possibly underestimated by TCR breadth and depth analyses.

Comment on this clone: Its antigen is not identified.

This rearrangement joins TRBV10-1 to TRBJ1-1, with D possibly TRBD1 on 6 matching bases. The source material was peripheral blood, sampled in a trial of Ad26.COV2.S vaccine versus placebo. The origin of this receptor is a person between 18 and 65 years old who received the Ad26.COV2.S COVID-19 vaccine or a placebo. The CDR3 DNA reads TGCGCCAGCAGTGTTCGGGGGCCGACTGAAGCTTTCTTT. As protein: CASSVRGPTEAFF.